A selection of T cell receptor beta chains follows, all from one sample in a study of T cells after yellow fever vaccination. Each CDR3 protein gets one entry after TCRdb re-called the 5' RACE reads with MiXCR. Of some 260,000 distinct CDR3 sequences listed, 5.2% are singletons. The source material was CD4+ T cells sorted from PBMCs, sampled on the day of the yellow fever booster vaccination. The source is a man younger than 35 who received the YFV17D yellow fever vaccine. CDR3s include the opening cysteine and the closing phenylalanine or tryptophan. A D gene is named only where the DNA matches it firmly. Some rows mark clone size as missing; the rest say once, few, many or name a class of expanded clone.

size	V	D	J	DNA	CDR3
many	TRBV5-1	TRBD2	TRBJ2-1	TGCGCCAGCAGCCGGGAGGCCGAGCAGTTCTTC	CASSREAEQFF
many	TRBV6-5	TRBD2	TRBJ2-2	TGTGCCAGCAGTTACTCGATCTCCGGGGGGAGCGGGGAGCTGTTTTTT	CASSYSISGGSGELFF
-	TRBV5-5	-	TRBJ1-4	TGTGCCAGCAGAGGACGGGAGAATGAAAAACTGTTTTTT	CASRGRENEKLFF
few	TRBV2	TRBD2	TRBJ2-5	TGTGCCACCTCACGGACTAGTGAAGAAGAGACCCAGTACTTC	CATSRTSEEETQYF
many	TRBV9	-	TRBJ1-5	TGTGCCAGCAGCGTAGATGGGGAGCAGCCCCAGCATTTT	CASSVDGEQPQHF
-	TRBV2	TRBD1	TRBJ1-5	TGTGCCAGCAGTCGGGGACAGGGACATCAGCCCCAGCATTTT	CASSRGQGHQPQHF
few	TRBV5-4	-	TRBJ2-3	TGTGCCAGCAGCCATAGCGCTTCGCGGAGCACAGATACGCAGTATTTT	CASSHSASRSTDTQYF
-	TRBV20-1	TRBD2	TRBJ2-3	TGCAGTGCTACTAGCGGGGGGCCCACAGATACGCAGTATTTT	CSATSGGPTDTQYF
few	TRBV4-2	-	TRBJ1-1	TGTGCCAGCAGCCAAGAGGTCGGGGTTACCTACACTGAAGCTTTCTTT	CASSQEVGVTYTEAFF
-	TRBV6-6	TRBD1	TRBJ1-1	TGTGCCAGCAGCTCTGACAGGGCGGGCGCTTTCTTT	CASSSDRAGAFF
few	TRBV20-1	-	TRBJ1-2	TGCAGTGCTAGATCACAGACAAGACTTTATGGCTACACCTTC	CSARSQTRLYGYTF
few	TRBV7-9	-	TRBJ2-1	TGTGCCAGCAGGGGGACCTACAATGAGCAGTTCTTC	CASRGTYNEQFF
few	TRBV7-2	TRBD1	TRBJ1-6	TGTGCCAGCAGCTTATCGAGTCGGGCAGGGGGTTCACCCCTCCACTTT	CASSLSSRAGGSPLHF
-	TRBV5-6	-	TRBJ2-7	TGTGCCAGCAGCTTGGCCGGGACGATCTCCTACGAGCAGTACTTC	CASSLAGTISYEQYF
many	TRBV20-1	TRBD2	TRBJ2-1	TGCAGCCTGACTAGCGTTTACAATGAGCAGTTCTTC	CSLTSVYNEQFF
many	TRBV30	TRBD2	TRBJ2-2	TGTGCCTGCCTACATCTATCCGGGGGGGCAATCACCGGGGAGCTGTTTTTT	CACLHLSGGAITGELFF
few	TRBV12-3/TRBV12-4	TRBD2	TRBJ2-1	TGTGCCAGCAGTTTAAGGCGGGGGGGCGGGCAGTTCTTC	CASSLRRGGGQFF
many	TRBV18	TRBD1	TRBJ2-3	TGTGCCAGCTCACCACGCGGGACAGGTTTTACAGATACGCAGTATTTT	CASSPRGTGFTDTQYF
-	TRBV30	-	TRBJ1-4	TGTGCCACGGACGGGACCTGGGGTGAAAAACTGTTTTTT	CATDGTWGEKLFF
-	TRBV5-1	-	TRBJ2-1	TGCGCCAGCAGCCAGAATCCGACAGGTAACAATGAGCAGTTCTTC	CASSQNPTGNNEQFF